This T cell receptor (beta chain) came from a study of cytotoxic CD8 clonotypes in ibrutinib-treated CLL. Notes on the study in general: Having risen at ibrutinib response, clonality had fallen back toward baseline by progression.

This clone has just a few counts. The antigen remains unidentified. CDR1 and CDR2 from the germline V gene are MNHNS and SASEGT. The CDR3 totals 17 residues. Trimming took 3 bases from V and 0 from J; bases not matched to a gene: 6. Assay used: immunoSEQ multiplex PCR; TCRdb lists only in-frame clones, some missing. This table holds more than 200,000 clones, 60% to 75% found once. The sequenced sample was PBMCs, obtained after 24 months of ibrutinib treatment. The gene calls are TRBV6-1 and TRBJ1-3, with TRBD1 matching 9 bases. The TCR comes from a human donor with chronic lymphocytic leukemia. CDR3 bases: TGTGCCAGCAGTGACCAGACAGGGGGGTACTCTGGAAACACCATATATTTT. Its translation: CASSDQTGGYSGNTIYF.